Listed below are T cell receptor beta chains from one sample, sequenced in a study of cytomegalovirus exposure and HLA in healthy donors. Profiled with immunoSEQ multiplex PCR; TCRdb holds only in-frame clones, not every one. The table lists about 190,000 clones, around three quarters of them singletons, with around 14% in the top ten. Material for sequencing was PBMCs. These receptors all come from a woman aged 30 to 39 in good health and CMV-seropositive. Each CDR3 is given with its conserved first and last residue. D genes are given only for firm matches. Rows may omit the clone size; those that give it use once, few, many or a size class.

clone size	V gene	D gene	J gene	CDR3 protein	CDR3 DNA
few	TRBV9	-	TRBJ1-1	CASSTTGHQNTEAFF	TGTGCCAGCAGCACGACCGGACACCAGAACACTGAAGCTTTCTTT
few	TRBV5-6	-	TRBJ2-7	CASSLNIWGREQYF	TGTGCCAGCAGCTTGAATATTTGGGGGCGAGAGCAGTACTTC
-	TRBV28	TRBD1	TRBJ1-2	CASSQVDRNGYTF	TGTGCCAGCAGCCAGGTGGACAGGAATGGCTACACCTTC
-	TRBV19	-	TRBJ1-1	CASSALRTGGTEAFF	TGTGCCAGTAGTGCGCTCAGGACGGGGGGCACTGAAGCTTTCTTT
-	TRBV6-1	TRBD1	TRBJ1-4	CASSKTGGNNEKLFF	TGTGCCAGCAGTAAAACAGGGGGCAATAATGAAAAACTGTTTTTT
-	TRBV28	TRBD1	TRBJ2-6	CASSPDRGSFLSGANVLTF	TGTGCCAGCAGTCCAGACAGGGGATCATTTCTGTCTGGGGCCAACGTCCTGACTTTC
-	TRBV4-1	TRBD2	TRBJ2-5	CASSPSGEIGTQYF	TGCGCCAGCAGCCCCAGCGGGGAGATAGGGACCCAGTACTTC
-	TRBV27	TRBD2	TRBJ2-3	CASTLRGLAGGLSTDTQYF	TGTGCCAGCACCCTAAGGGGCCTAGCGGGAGGGCTGAGCACAGATACGCAGTATTTT
-	TRBV18	-	TRBJ1-1	CASSPPEGVGTEAFF	TGTGCCAGCTCCCCTCCGGAGGGAGTGGGAACTGAAGCTTTCTTT
-	TRBV6-4	-	TRBJ2-5	CASSEGRGETQYF	TGTGCCAGCAGTGAGGGAAGGGGAGAGACCCAGTACTTC